A single TCR beta chain is shown here with its context. No antigen is known for it. V was cut by 3 bases and J by 6 bases, with 24 bases left in between. Germline V lookup: CDR1 MGHRA, CDR2 YSYEKL. The CDR3 consists of 17 residues. The data originate from a study of shared clonotypes between healthy human individuals. Study outcomes and limitations: Memory subsets generally showed smaller estimated richness than naive subsets did. Sharing of clonotypes among donors was expected to vary with sequencing depth.

Measured with immunoSEQ multiplex PCR; TCRdb has only the in-frame clones, and not every one. The sample includes more than 2 million clones, 80% to 95% seen only once; the top ten take about 1.6%. CD45RO-negative CD8 cells positively selected for CCR7 made up the naive population, which excluded terminally differentiated effector memory CD45RA+ cells. The V gene is TRBV4-1, the J gene TRBJ2-7, with D perhaps matching TRBD2 (6 bases). The sequence was obtained from a young man in good health. Some clones in this sample may be carry-over from other donors' samples. The sequencing input was naive CD8+ T cells from PBMCs. CDR3 loop: CASSQLSFSERASEQYF. CDR3 coding DNA: TGCGCCAGCAGCCAGTTATCATTTTCCGAGCGGGCTAGCGAGCAGTACTTC.